This T cell receptor (beta chain) was sequenced in a study of blood T cell repertoires in COVID-19. The wider study: Samples of COVID-19 (acute and convalescent) were obtained from the United States, Italy and Spain. Sources were T cells, B-cell-depleted T cells, or PBMCs; the material itself was cDNA or gDNA.

The CDR3 has 13 amino acids. Trimming stripped 3 bases from V and 8 bases from J, with 11 bases between. Original data processing: By means of reference gene primer amplification, nucleated cell counts were estimated. Produced via immunoSEQ multiplex PCR; TCRdb's table is partial and in-frame only. Clone size and the V and J calls come from that table; the DNA yielded D and trimming. The table lists some 110,000 clones, just under 80% of them singletons, with more than 15% in the top ten. The sequence was obtained from a man aged 60 to 69 with active or convalescent COVID-19. The rearrangement links TRBV12-3 or TRBV12-4 to TRBJ2-1; possible D gene TRBD2, 6 bases. The sequenced sample was peripheral blood. The CDR3 reads CASSFDGGYEQFF. The CDR3 DNA sequence: TGTGCCAGCAGTTTCGATGGAGGGTATGAGCAGTTCTTC.